These T cell receptor beta chains were read from a single sample in a study of blood T cell repertoires in COVID-19. Produced via immunoSEQ multiplex PCR; TCRdb's table is partial and in-frame only. Of over 90,000 clones listed, around 90% are singletons. Sequenced sample: peripheral blood. Receptor source: a man aged 50-59 years with active or convalescent COVID-19. The CDR3 runs from the conserved cysteine through the conserved F or W. Each record gives: J gene, clone size, V gene, D gene, CDR3 DNA, CDR3 protein. D genes are given only for firm matches. The size field is filled for only some rows; it gives once, few, many or a size class.

TRBJ2-2 . TRBV19 TRBD1 TGTGCCAGTAGTCCTCAGGGGGCCGGGGAGCTGTTTTTT CASSPQGAGELFF
TRBJ1-5 . TRBV28 TRBD1 TGTGCCAGCAGTAGCGGGACAGGGGTAATACGACAGCCCCAGCATTTT CASSSGTGVIRQPQHF
TRBJ1-5 . TRBV3-1/TRBV3-2 . TGTGCCAGCAGCCAGTCAAATCAGCCCCAGCATTTT CASSQSNQPQHF
TRBJ2-2 . TRBV19 TRBD1 TGTGCCAGTAGTGTTTATACAGGGGCCGGGGAGCTGTTTTTT CASSVYTGAGELFF
TRBJ2-5 . TRBV19 TRBD1 TGTGCCAGTAGCCTGGACAGGGTGACCCAGTACTTC CASSLDRVTQYF
TRBJ2-7 . TRBV5-1 . TGCGCCAGCAGCTTGGGGTTCCCCAGCGAGCAGTACTTC CASSLGFPSEQYF
TRBJ2-5 . TRBV19 . TGTGCCAGTAGAAAGGGGGGGGGTCGAGAGACCCAGTACTTC CASRKGGGRETQYF
TRBJ2-5 . TRBV25-1 . TGTGCCAGCAGTGCGTCCAGGGCAGAGACCCAGTACTTC CASSASRAETQYF
TRBJ2-7 . TRBV11-2 . TGTGCCAGCAGCGCGACAGGCGCCAAATGGTACTACGAGCAGTACTTC CASSATGAKWYYEQYF
TRBJ2-3 . TRBV10-1 TRBD2 TGCGCCAGCAGTGAGTCGAGCGGGGGAGCTTTCACAGATACGCAGTATTTT CASSESSGGAFTDTQYF
TRBJ2-1 few TRBV5-6 . TGTGCCAGCAGCTTGAGTCGTTGGGTAGGACAGACAAACAATGAGCAGTTCTTC CASSLSRWVGQTNNEQFF
TRBJ1-1 . TRBV28 . TGTGCCAGCAGTCCCGCCGGGGGGTGGGCCACTGAAGCTTTCTTT CASSPAGGWATEAFF
TRBJ2-4 . TRBV30 . TGTGCCTGGATAGGGGGTGGCATTCAGTACTTC CAWIGGGIQYF
TRBJ1-5 . TRBV6-5 TRBD1 TGTGCCAGCAGTCCGGGACAGGGACCCAATCAGCCCCAGCATTTT CASSPGQGPNQPQHF
TRBJ1-6 . TRBV5-4 . TGTGCCAGCAGCTTGGCTGGGGGCGCAGATAATTCACCCCTCCACTTT CASSLAGGADNSPLHF
TRBJ2-5 . TRBV24-1 . TGTGCCACCAGTGACGCGGGCTCCCCTAGGACCCAGTACTTC CATSDAGSPRTQYF
TRBJ1-2 . TRBV6-5 . TGTGCCAGCAGTTACTTCCAGGGTACCAACTATGGCTACACCTTC CASSYFQGTNYGYTF
TRBJ2-2 few TRBV20-1 TRBD2 TGCAGTGCTAGTCGCGGTAGCGGGGGGGCCTTGGGCGGGGAGCTGTTTTTT CSASRGSGGALGGELFF
TRBJ1-4 . TRBV30 TRBD1 TGTGCCTGGAGTTCCACGGGACAGCTTAATGAAAAACTGTTTTTT CAWSSTGQLNEKLFF
TRBJ1-6 . TRBV28 . TGTGCCAGCAGTTTACCGCTACCCTATAATTCACCCCTCCACTTT CASSLPLPYNSPLHF
TRBJ2-3 . TRBV4-1 TRBD2 TGCGCCAGCAGCCAAGATGGGGTAGCGGGGGGACGCACAGATACGCAGTATTTT CASSQDGVAGGRTDTQYF
TRBJ2-5 . TRBV5-6 TRBD1 TGTGCCAGCAGCTTGCGGACAGGCCAAGAGACCCAGTACTTC CASSLRTGQETQYF
TRBJ1-5 . TRBV28 TRBD1 TGTGCCAGCAGTTTGGTGAAGACAGGGGGCGAGCCCCAGCATTTT CASSLVKTGGEPQHF
TRBJ2-3 . TRBV19 TRBD1 TGTGCCAGTAGTAAGACAGGGGAGCGCACAGATACGCAGTATTTT CASSKTGERTDTQYF
TRBJ2-3 . TRBV2 TRBD2 TGTGCCAGCTGTCTAGCGGGGGATGGAGATACGCAGTATTTT CASCLAGDGDTQYF
TRBJ2-5 . TRBV12-3/TRBV12-4 . TGTGCCAGCAGTTCGCAGGGGAAAGAGACCCAGTACTTC CASSSQGKETQYF
TRBJ2-1 . TRBV14 . TGTGCCAGCAGCCAAGAGCAACAGTGGCACAATGAGCAGTTCTTC CASSQEQQWHNEQFF
TRBJ2-3 few TRBV2 . TGTGCCAGCATAATAGGGGGTCTAAGCACAGATACGCAGTATTTT CASIIGGLSTDTQYF
TRBJ1-6 . TRBV18 TRBD1 TGTGCCAGCTCTCCATACCAGGGACAGGGATTTAATTCACCCCTCCACTTT CASSPYQGQGFNSPLHF
TRBJ2-1 . TRBV5-1 TRBD2 TGCGCCAGCAGCTTACTAGCGGGGGGGCCAGTTGAGCAGTTCTTC CASSLLAGGPVEQFF
TRBJ1-5 . TRBV6-5 TRBD1 TGTGCCAGCATCGACAGGGTCGTACGCAATCAGCCCCAGCATTTT CASIDRVVRNQPQHF
TRBJ2-1 . TRBV18 . TGTGCCAGCTCACCAGGAACAGGGAACTACAATGAGCAGTTCTTC CASSPGTGNYNEQFF
TRBJ2-1 . TRBV5-1 TRBD2 TGCGCCAGCAGCAGAGCGGGGGGCCCCTACAATGAGCAGTTCTTC CASSRAGGPYNEQFF
TRBJ2-7 . TRBV20-1 . TGCAGTGCACACCCTTCAGACGAGCAGTACTTC CSAHPSDEQYF
TRBJ2-2 few TRBV5-1 TRBD1 TGCGCCAGCAGCATAATCCCAGGGGGCAGTACCGGGGAGCTGTTTTTT CASSIIPGGSTGELFF